This TCR beta chain is drawn from a study of cytomegalovirus exposure and HLA in healthy donors. This clone was observed a single time. Its antigen is not known. Regarding the study as a whole: TCR beta sequences reportedly predicted most subjects' HLA-A and HLA-B alleles accurately. Some V segments (TRBV6-2 and TRBV6-3 among them) were excluded as indistinguishable. It was likely that a cluster of highly shared sequence variants was a sequencing artifact.

A multiplex PCR was run with 60 Vbeta primers and 13 Jbeta primers. Only in-frame clones appear in the TCRdb table, and some are missing; sequencing was by immunoSEQ multiplex PCR. The table records some 190,000 clones, 85% of them present only once. Germline V lookup: CDR1 SGHNT, CDR2 YENEEA. CDR3 length equals 13 residues. The chain links TRBV11-3 to TRBJ2-5; D might be TRBD1 (5 bases). The J call is uncertain, as TRBJ2-7 better fits the DNA end. The sequenced sample consisted of PBMCs. The clonotype originates from a boy aged 2-9 years in good health and CMV-seronegative. The CDR3 reads CASSNAGSDEQYF. CDR3 nucleotide sequence: TGTGCCAGCAGTAACGCAGGGTCAGACGAGCAGTACTTC.